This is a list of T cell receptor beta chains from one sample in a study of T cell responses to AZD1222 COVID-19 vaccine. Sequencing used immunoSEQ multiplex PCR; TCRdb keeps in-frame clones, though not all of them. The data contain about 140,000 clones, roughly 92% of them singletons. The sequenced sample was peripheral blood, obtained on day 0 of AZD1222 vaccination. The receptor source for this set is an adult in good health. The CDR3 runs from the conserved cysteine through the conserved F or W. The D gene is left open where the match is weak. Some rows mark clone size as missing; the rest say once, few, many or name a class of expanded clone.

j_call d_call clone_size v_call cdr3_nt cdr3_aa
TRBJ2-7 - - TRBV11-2 TGTGCCAGCAGCTTAGCGGGCCCGGAGAGGAGTTCGTACTTC CASSLAGPERSSYF
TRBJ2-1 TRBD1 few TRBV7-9 TGTGCCAGCAGCTATGCCTCCGGACAGGGCTGGAGGACTCATGAGCAGTTCTTC CASSYASGQGWRTHEQFF
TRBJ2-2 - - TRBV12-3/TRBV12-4 TGTGCCAGCGGCGCCAGATTCACCGGGGAGCTGTTTTTT CASGARFTGELFF
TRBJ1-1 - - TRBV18 TGTGCCAGCTCACCCTATATCCAGGGCCGCCGCGAGATGAACACTGAAGCTTTCTTT CASSPYIQGRREMNTEAFF
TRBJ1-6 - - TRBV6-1 TGTGCCAGCAGTGAAAGAGGTGAATTCCGTTCACCCCTCCACTTT CASSERGEFRSPLHF
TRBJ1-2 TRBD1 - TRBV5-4 TGTGCCAGCAGCTTCGTTTCGACAGGGGGCAGCTATGGCTACACCTTC CASSFVSTGGSYGYTF
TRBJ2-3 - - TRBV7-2 TGTGCCAGCAGCTCCAATAGGGGGGGCAAGACAGATACGCAGTATTTT CASSSNRGGKTDTQYF
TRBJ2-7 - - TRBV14 TGTGCCAGCAGCCAAGGGGGGACCCTTGAGAGCTACGAGCAGTACTTC CASSQGGTLESYEQYF
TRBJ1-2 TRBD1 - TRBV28 TGTGCCAGCAGTTTCTCTCAGGGGGGAATCGGTGGCTACACCTTC CASSFSQGGIGGYTF
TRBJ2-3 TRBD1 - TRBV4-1 TGCGCCAGCAGCCAATACCCCGGACAGGGACGCACAGATACGCAGTATTTT CASSQYPGQGRTDTQYF
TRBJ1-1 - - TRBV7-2 TGTGCCAGCAGCGGACGGAGGAACACTGAAGCTTTCTTT CASSGRRNTEAFF
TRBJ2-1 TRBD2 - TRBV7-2 TGTGCCAGCAGCTTCAAGGGCGGGGGGAACAATGAGCAGTTCTTC CASSFKGGGNNEQFF
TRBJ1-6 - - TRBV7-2 TGTGCCAGCAGCGCGCCAGGGGCCGTTATAGCACCCCTCCACTTT CASSAPGAVIAPLHF
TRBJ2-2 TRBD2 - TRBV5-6 TGTGCCAGCAGCGGGACTAGCGTTTTAGCCGGGGAGCTGTTTTTT CASSGTSVLAGELFF
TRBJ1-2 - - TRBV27 TGTGCCAGCAGTTTATATCGAGACTATGGCTACACCTTC CASSLYRDYGYTF
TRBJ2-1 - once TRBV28 TGTGCCTCGCGGGTAGCCTACAATGAGCAGTTCTTC CASRVAYNEQFF
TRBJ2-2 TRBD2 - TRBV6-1 TGTGCCAGCAGTGAAGCGTCTAGCGGCCATTACACCGGGGAGCTGTTTTTT CASSEASSGHYTGELFF
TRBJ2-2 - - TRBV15 TGTGCCACCAGCAGAGATGTAGGGTCGGTTTCCGGGGAGCTGTTTTTT CATSRDVGSVSGELFF
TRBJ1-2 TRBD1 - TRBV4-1 TGCGCCAGCAGCCAAGATAGCGCAGGGGGATATGGCTACACCTTC CASSQDSAGGYGYTF
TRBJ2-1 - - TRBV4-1 TGCGCCAGCAGCCAGGACTTTAGCTCCTACAATGAGCAGTTCTTC CASSQDFSSYNEQFF
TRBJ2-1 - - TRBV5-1 TGCGCCAGCAGCGCCGGGGGGCGCTCCTACAATGAGCAGTTCTTC CASSAGGRSYNEQFF
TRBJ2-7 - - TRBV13 TGTGCCAGCAGAAAAATGGGGCCTTTCTCCTACGAGCAGTACTTC CASRKMGPFSYEQYF
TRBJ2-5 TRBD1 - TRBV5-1 TGCGCCAGCAGCTTGGGCCGGGTCCGAAATATCGAATGGACAGGGGGTAGGGAGACCCAGTACTTC CASSLGRVRNIEWTGGRETQYF
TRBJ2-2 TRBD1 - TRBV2 TGTGCCAGCAGTGAATACAGACAGGGTCCCGGGGAGCTGTTTTTT CASSEYRQGPGELFF
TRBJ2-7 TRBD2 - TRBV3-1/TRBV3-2 TGTGCCAGCAGCCTAGCGGGGGGGACCTACGAGCAGTACTTC CASSLAGGTYEQYF
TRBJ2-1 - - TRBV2 TGTGCCAGCACGGGCTTTGAGCAGTTCTTC CASTGFEQFF
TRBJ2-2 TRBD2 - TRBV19 TGTGCCAGTAGTGTTAGCGGGAGGAACACCGGGGAGCTGTTTTTT CASSVSGRNTGELFF
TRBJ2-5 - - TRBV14 TGTGCCAGCAGCCAATTTGTCGGCCAAGAGACCCAGTACTTC CASSQFVGQETQYF
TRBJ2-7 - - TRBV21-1 TGTGCCAGCAGCAAAGAACAGAGAAGCTCCTACGAGCAGTACTTC CASSKEQRSSYEQYF
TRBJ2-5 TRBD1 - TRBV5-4 TGTGCCAGCAGCTTGGTGACAGGGGGCCAAGAGACCCAGTACTTC CASSLVTGGQETQYF
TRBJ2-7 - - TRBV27 TGTGCCAGCAGGTCCATAATGGGGGACGAGCAGTACTTC CASRSIMGDEQYF
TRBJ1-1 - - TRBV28 TGTGCCAGCAGTTTATCACTGAACACTGAAGCTTTCTTT CASSLSLNTEAFF
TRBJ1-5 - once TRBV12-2 TGTGCAAGTCGGACTAATACCAAAATCAGCCCCCAGCATTTT CASRTNTKISPQHF
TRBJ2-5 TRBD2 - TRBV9 TGTGCCAGCAGCGGGACTAGCATAGCAGAGACCCAGTACTTC CASSGTSIAETQYF
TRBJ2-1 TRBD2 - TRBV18 TGTGCCAGCTCACCACGGTCCCCTGGGACTAGCGGCACTGGCAATGAGCAGTTCTTC CASSPRSPGTSGTGNEQFF
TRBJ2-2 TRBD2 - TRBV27 TGTGCCAGCAGTCCAATTACCCCCCTAGCGGGTCCCGAGGCATACACCGGGGAGCTGTTTTTT CASSPITPLAGPEAYTGELFF
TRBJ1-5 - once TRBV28 TGTGCCAGCAGTCTCGCAGGACAGCCCCAGCATTTT CASSLAGQPQHF
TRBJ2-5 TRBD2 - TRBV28 TGTGCCAGCAGTTTACTAGCGGGAGGGCCATTGGAGACCCAGTACTTC CASSLLAGGPLETQYF
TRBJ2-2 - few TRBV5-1 TGCGCCAGCAGCGCCTACTTATACGAGGACGGGAACACCGGGGAGCTGTTTTTT CASSAYLYEDGNTGELFF
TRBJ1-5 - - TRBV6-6 TGTGCCAGCAGTGATAACGTGGCTGATCAGCCCCAGCATTTT CASSDNVADQPQHF
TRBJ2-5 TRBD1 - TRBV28 TGTGCCAGCAGACGACAGGGGTTAGAGACCCAGTACTTC CASRRQGLETQYF
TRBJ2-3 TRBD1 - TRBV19 TGTGCCAGTAGTCTCGGGACAGGGGGCTCGGATACGCAGTATTTT CASSLGTGGSDTQYF
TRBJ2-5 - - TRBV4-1 TGCGCCAGCAGCCAGAGAGAAAACCAGGCCCAGTACTTC CASSQRENQAQYF
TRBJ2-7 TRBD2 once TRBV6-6 TGTGCCAGCAGAAATATAGCGGGAGCATTATACGAGCAGTACTTC CASRNIAGALYEQYF
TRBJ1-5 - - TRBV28 TGTGCCAGCAGGTTGGGGTACGACAGGTATAGCAATCAGCCCCAGCATTTT CASRLGYDRYSNQPQHF
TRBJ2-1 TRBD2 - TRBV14 TGTGCCAGCAGCCAAGATCGGGGGGGACACCGCAATGAGCAGTTCTTC CASSQDRGGHRNEQFF
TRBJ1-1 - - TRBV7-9 TGTGCCAGCAGCTTAGAAGGGTTGGGCACTGAAGCTTTCTTT CASSLEGLGTEAFF
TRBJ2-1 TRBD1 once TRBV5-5 TGTGCCAGCAGCTTAATTATGCGACAGGGCTACAATGAGCAGTTCTTC CASSLIMRQGYNEQFF
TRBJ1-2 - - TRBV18 TGTGCCAGCTCAGAAGGGGACGACTATGGCTACACCTTC CASSEGDDYGYTF
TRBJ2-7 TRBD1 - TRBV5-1 TGCGCCAGCAGCTCACAGGGGAATCCCTACGAGCAGTACTTC CASSSQGNPYEQYF
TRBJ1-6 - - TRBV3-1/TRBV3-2 TGTGCCAGCAGCCAGGGACCGGACATATATAATTCACCCCTCCACTTT CASSQGPDIYNSPLHF
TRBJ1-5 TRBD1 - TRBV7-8 TGTGCCAGCAGCTTGTCAGGGGGCGATCAGCCCCAGCATTTT CASSLSGGDQPQHF
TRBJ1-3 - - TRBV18 TGTGCCAGCTCCGCAGTCGACTCTGGAAACACCATATATTTT CASSAVDSGNTIYF
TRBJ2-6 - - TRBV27 TGTGCCAGCAGTCCCACCCCGGCAGGGTCCGGGGCCAACGTCCTGACTTTC CASSPTPAGSGANVLTF
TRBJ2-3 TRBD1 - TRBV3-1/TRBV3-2 TGTGCCAGCAGCCTAGGACAGGGGGCCGATACGCAGTATTTT CASSLGQGADTQYF
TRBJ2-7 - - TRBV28 TGTGCCAGCAGCCCCACCGGTAGGGTCGGCGGGGAGCAGTACTTC CASSPTGRVGGEQYF